The clone carrying this T cell receptor (beta chain) has just a few counts. This sample is part of a study of beta chain features in type 1 diabetes. Germline CDR1 SQVTM, CDR2 ANQGSEA. With 6 bases clipped from V and 4 bases from J, the junction kept 8 bases outside the gene matches. This CDR3 region has 13 residues. The investigators reverse transcribed all of the isolated RNA, so they sequenced expressed TCRB transcripts. Clones were sequenced by immunoSEQ multiplex PCR, and TCRdb holds only the in-frame ones, with some missing. Among fewer than 500,000 clones listed, more than 11% were seen once. This sequence joins TRBV29-1 and TRBJ1-1; TRBD1 aligns across 7 bases. The TCR comes from a man under 40 in good health. The sequencing input was naive CD4+ T cells from blood. CDR3 region: CSVMTGSVTEAFF. CDR3 DNA sequence: TGCAGCGTCATGACAGGGTCAGTCACTGAAGCTTTCTTT.